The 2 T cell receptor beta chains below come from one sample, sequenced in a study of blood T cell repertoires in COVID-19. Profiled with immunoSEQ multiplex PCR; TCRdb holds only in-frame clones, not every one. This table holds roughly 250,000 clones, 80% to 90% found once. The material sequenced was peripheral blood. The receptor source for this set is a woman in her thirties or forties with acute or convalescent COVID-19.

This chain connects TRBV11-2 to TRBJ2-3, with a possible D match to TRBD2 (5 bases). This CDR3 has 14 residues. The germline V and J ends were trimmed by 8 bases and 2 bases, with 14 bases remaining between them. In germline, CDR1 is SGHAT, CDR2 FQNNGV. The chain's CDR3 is CASRAGGNTDTQYF. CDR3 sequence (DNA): TGTGCCAGCCGTGCGGGCGGAAACACAGATACGCAGTATTTT.

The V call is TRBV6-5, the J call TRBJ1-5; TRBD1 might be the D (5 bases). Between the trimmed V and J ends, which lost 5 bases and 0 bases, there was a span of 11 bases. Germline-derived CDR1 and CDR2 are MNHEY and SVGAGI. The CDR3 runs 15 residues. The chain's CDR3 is CASSTWGVSNQPQHF. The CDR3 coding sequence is TGTGCCAGCAGTACGTGGGGGGTTAGCAATCAGCCCCAGCATTTT.